Here is one T cell receptor (beta chain) with its context. The antigen remains undetermined. Repertoires were generated with immunoSEQ multiplex PCR, while TCRdb's copy carries only in-frame clones and drops some. The data hold 90,000 to 130,000 clones, with over 85% observed a single time. These data belong to a study of cytomegalovirus exposure and HLA in healthy donors. Across the whole study: A subsequent analysis stated that the 120 or so validation repertoires were run on the same platform as the roughly 670 first-cohort repertoires.

Deletions cut 1 base from V and 1 base from J, with 7 bases between. Germline CDR1 reads SNHLY; CDR2 reads FYNNEI. This CDR3 comprises 14 residues. Study conclusions and caveats: It was reportedly the case that the classifier diagnosed cytomegalovirus status with high specificity and sensitivity. Confirmation was obtained in vitro that a few CMV-associated chains are specific for CMV antigens.

The sequencing input was PBMCs. The receptor's source is a young woman in good health and CMV-seronegative. The genes are TRBV2 and TRBJ1-1; D is unclear. CDR3 DNA sequence: TGTGCCAGCAGTGAAGAGGAGCGGAACACTGAAGCTTTCTTT. It codes for CASSEEERNTEAFF. The complete variable domain, with remaining parts taken from reference TRBV2 and TRBJ1-1, reads EPEVTQTPSHQVTQMGQEVILRCVPISNHLYFYWYRQILGQKVEFLVSFYNNEISEKSEIFDDQFSVERPDGSNFTLKIRSTKLEDSAMYFCASSEEERNTEAFFGQGTRLTVV.